What follows are 9 T cell receptor beta chains derived from one specimen sequenced in a study of shared clonotypes between healthy human individuals. The method was immunoSEQ multiplex PCR; TCRdb's version includes in-frame clones alone and lacks a portion of them. The sample contains millions of clones, roughly nine tenths of which appear only once. The sequenced material came from naive CD4+ T cells sorted from blood. Subset of the sample: CD45RA+ positively selected. These receptors came from a young man in good health.

This chain joins TRBV28 and TRBJ2-7, with TRBD1 identical over 9 bases. The germline V gene has CDR1 MDHEN and CDR2 SYDVKM. The J segment lost 4 bases and the V segment lost 6 bases, leaving 7 bases of the junction unmatched. This CDR3 has 14 residues. The CDR3 nucleotides are TGTGCCAGCAGCCCCGGGACAGGGCGATACGAGCAGTACTTC. This sequence encodes CASSPGTGRYEQYF.

The chain uses TRBV15 and TRBJ1-2; D is ambiguous. From germline, CDR1 is LNHNV and CDR2 YYDKDF (reference sequence). Trimming removed 1 base from V and 7 bases from J, with 13 bases in between. The CDR3 contains 14 residues. CDR3 sequence: CATSRGQVASGYTF. CDR3 coding DNA: TGTGCCACCAGCAGAGGACAAGTCGCTAGTGGCTACACCTTC. Based on the CDR3 plus reference TRBV15 and TRBJ1-2, the full variable domain is DAMVIQNPRYQVTQFGKPVTLSCSQTLNHNVMYWYQQKSSQAPKLLFHYYDKDFNNEADTPDNFQSRRPNTSFCFLDIRSPGLGDTAMYLCATSRGQVASGYTFGSGTRLTVV.

The chain has TRBV6-1 and TRBJ1-3; D call uncertain. The germline V and J ends were trimmed by 6 bases and 2 bases, with 14 bases remaining between them. The CDR3 is 15 amino acids. Germline assignment: CDR1 MNHNS and CDR2 SASEGT. The CDR3 nucleotides are TGTGCCAGCAGAACGGACCGCCCTACTGGAAACACCATATATTTT. Translating it yields CASRTDRPTGNTIYF.

The rearrangement joins TRBV14 to TRBJ1-2; 7 bases align to TRBD1. The CDR3 contains 14 residues. The V gene end was trimmed by 1 base and the J gene end by 4 bases; junction bases not matched to a gene: 3. The V gene's germline CDR1 is SGHDN and CDR2 FVKESK. The CDR3 nucleotides are TGTGCCAGCAGCCAAGTCTCAGGGGGCTATGGCTACACCTTC. Its protein is CASSQVSGGYGYTF.

CDR3 region: CASSQGLADLSGANVLTF. In DNA form, the CDR3 reads TGCGCCAGCAGCCAAGGTCTAGCGGATCTCTCTGGGGCCAACGTCCTGACTTTC. The chain employs TRBV4-3 and TRBJ2-6, with 7 bases matching TRBD2. The CDR3 is 18 amino acids. V dropped 1 base and J dropped 0; count of bases not matched to a gene: 6. The V gene's germline CDR1 is LGHNA and CDR2 YSLEER.

This chain connects TRBV7-2 to TRBJ2-1; TRBD1 or TRBD2 may be the D gene (5 bases each). This CDR3 has 17 amino acids. V lost 4 bases and J 2 bases, leaving 18 bases between the germline ends. Germline V gene data show CDR1 as SGHTA and CDR2 as FQGNSA. CDR3 DNA sequence: TGTGCCAGCAGCTCTTCGACCGGGACGCTAACCTACAATGAGCAGTTCTTC. Translating it yields CASSSSTGTLTYNEQFF. Full variable domain (missing parts from reference TRBV7-2 and TRBJ2-1): GAGVSQSPSNKVTEKGKDVELRCDPISGHTALYWYRQSLGQGLEFLIYFQGNSAPDKSGLPSDRFSAERTGGSVSTLTIQRTQQEDSAVYLCASSSSTGTLTYNEQFFGPGTRLTVL.

The rearrangement links TRBV28 to TRBJ2-1; 8 bases align to TRBD2. The germline V gene encodes CDR1 MDHEN and CDR2 SYDVKM. With V trimmed by 3 bases and J by 1 base, 5 bases remained unmatched. The CDR3 runs 16 residues. The CDR3: CASSFGRGGSYNEQFF. The DNA of the CDR3 is TGTGCCAGCAGTTTTGGTCGGGGGGGATCCTACAATGAGCAGTTCTTC. The full variable domain, with the rest looked up from reference TRBV28 and TRBJ2-1, is DVKVTQSSRYLVKRTGEKVFLECVQDMDHENMFWYRQDPGLGLRLIYFSYDVKMKEKGDIPEGYSVSREKKERFSLILESASTNQTSMYLCASSFGRGGSYNEQFFGPGTRLTVL.

This clone was recorded only once. The chain uses TRBV10-3 and TRBJ1-1; D is unclear. This CDR3 has 19 amino acids. Deletions cut 4 bases from V and 0 bases from J, with 24 bases between. CDR1 and CDR2 from the germline V gene are ENHRY and SYGVKD. Here the CDR3 reads CAISGEGGEGLHLNTEAFF. In nucleotides, the CDR3 is TGTGCCATCAGTGGGGAGGGCGGGGAAGGGCTACACTTGAACACTGAAGCTTTCTTT.

This clone appeared a single time. CDR3 DNA sequence: TGTGCCAGCAGCTTAAGGCCAGGTGCCGAGCAGTACTTC. Translation gives CASSLRPGAEQYF. This sequence joins TRBV7-2 and TRBJ2-7, with D unresolved. With 2 bases removed from V and 6 bases from J, the gap between germline ends came to 11 bases. Germline CDR1 and CDR2: SGHTA and FQGNSA. The length of the CDR3 is 13 residues.